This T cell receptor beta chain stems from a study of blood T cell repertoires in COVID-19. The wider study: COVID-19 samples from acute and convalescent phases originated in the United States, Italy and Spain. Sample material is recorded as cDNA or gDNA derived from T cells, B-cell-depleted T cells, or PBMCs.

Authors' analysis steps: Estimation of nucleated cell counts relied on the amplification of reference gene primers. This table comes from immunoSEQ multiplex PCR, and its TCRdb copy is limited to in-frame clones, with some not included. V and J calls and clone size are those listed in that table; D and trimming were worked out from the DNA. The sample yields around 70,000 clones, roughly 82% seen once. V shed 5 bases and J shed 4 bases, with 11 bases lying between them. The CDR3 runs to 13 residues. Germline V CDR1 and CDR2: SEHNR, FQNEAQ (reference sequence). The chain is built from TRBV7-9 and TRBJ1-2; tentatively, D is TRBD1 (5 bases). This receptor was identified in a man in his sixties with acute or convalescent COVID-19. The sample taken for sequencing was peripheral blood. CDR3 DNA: TGTGCCAGCAGCGTACCAGACAGCTATGGCTACACCTTC. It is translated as CASSVPDSYGYTF.